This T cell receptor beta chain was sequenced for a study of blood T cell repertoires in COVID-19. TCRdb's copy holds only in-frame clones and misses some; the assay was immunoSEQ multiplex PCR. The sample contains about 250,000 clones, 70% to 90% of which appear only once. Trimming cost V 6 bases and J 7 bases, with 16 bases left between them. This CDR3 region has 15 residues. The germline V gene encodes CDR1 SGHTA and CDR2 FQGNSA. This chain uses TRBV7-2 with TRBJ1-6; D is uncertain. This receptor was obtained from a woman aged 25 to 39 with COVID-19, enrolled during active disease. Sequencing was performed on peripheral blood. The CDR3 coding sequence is TGTGCCAGCAGTACCACTAGATTGGGCAATTCACCCCTCCACTTT. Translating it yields CASSTTRLGNSPLHF.